This T cell receptor (beta chain) was recorded in a study of T cells in Graves' hyperthyroidism and ophthalmopathy. This clonotype was picked up a small number of times. RNA transcripts served as the template for amplifying TCR beta CDR3 regions. The TCR CDR3 was amplified in a first-round RT-PCR using the HTBI primer set. TCRdb recomputed calls from the multiplex PCR reads with MiXCR, one row per CDR3 protein. The sample lists nearly 600,000 distinct CDR3 sequences, about 14% occurring once. The sequence was obtained from a woman in her twenties or thirties with Graves' hyperthyroidism that later progressed to Graves' ophthalmopathy. The sample was blood.

The CDR3 DNA reads as TGCGCCAGCAGCCAAGTTCTCCGGGTTCTTGGGAATGAGCAGTTCTTC. Encoded protein: CASSQVLRVLGNEQFF. V gene TRBV4-3 combines with J gene TRBJ2-1; no clear D. Germline-derived CDR1 and CDR2 are LGHNA and YSLEER. V shed 1 base and J shed 7 bases, with 17 bases lying between them. The length of the CDR3 is 16 residues.